Listed below are T cell receptor beta chains from one sample, sequenced in a study of regulatory T cells in long-lasting Graves disease. One entry per CDR3 protein, called by TCRdb with MiXCR from the multiplex PCR reads. The profile shows 450,000 to 600,000 distinct CDR3 sequences, under 20% of them singletons. This sample was shared with a second study, whose subject was T cells in Graves' hyperthyroidism and ophthalmopathy.

Here the sequenced sample was peripheral blood mononuclear cells (PBMCs), taken at new diagnosis, from a patient treated with antithyroid drugs. These TCRs come from a man between 35 and 55 years old with Graves disease. Each CDR3 is given with its conserved first and last residue. The D gene is left open where the match is weak. Where a row states a size, it is once, few, many or the class of an expanded clone; other rows omit it.

J: TRBJ1-5
D: NA
size: many
V: TRBV6-1
DNA: TGTGCCAGCAGTCCCGGTGGGGTCGGATTTAATCAGCCCCAGCATTTT
CDR3: CASSPGGVGFNQPQHF

J: TRBJ2-2
D: NA
size: few
V: TRBV5-1
DNA: TGCGCCAGCAGCTTGGAGTTCGTCGCGATCGGGGAGCTGTTTTTT
CDR3: CASSLEFVAIGELFF

J: TRBJ1-1
D: NA
size: many
V: TRBV28
DNA: TGTGCCAGCAGTATATGGGCGTCAGGGCTGGGGAACACTGAAGCTTTCTTT
CDR3: CASSIWASGLGNTEAFF

J: TRBJ1-5
D: NA
size: few
V: TRBV5-8
DNA: TGTGCCAGCCGATGGGGTGTCAGCAATCAGCCCCAGCATTTT
CDR3: CASRWGVSNQPQHF

J: TRBJ1-4
D: TRBD1
size: many
V: TRBV20-1
DNA: TGCAGTGCTACCCCAGGGGGAGAGGATGAAAAACTGTTTTTT
CDR3: CSATPGGEDEKLFF

J: TRBJ2-3
D: NA
size: many
V: TRBV12-5
DNA: TGTGCTAGTGGTTTGCTCCCCGATACGCAGTATTTT
CDR3: CASGLLPDTQYF

J: TRBJ1-1
D: NA
size: many
V: TRBV12-3/TRBV12-4
DNA: TGTGCCAGCAGTTCCACAGGGAGCCCTGAAGCTTTCTTT
CDR3: CASSSTGSPEAFF

J: TRBJ2-1
D: NA
size: many
V: TRBV2
DNA: TGTGCCAGCGAGGAGCACGAGGGCCGTCTTGAGCAGTTCTTC
CDR3: CASEEHEGRLEQFF

J: TRBJ2-7
D: TRBD2
size: many
V: TRBV20-1
DNA: TGCAGTGCCTCACATACTAGCGGGAGTCCGTACGAGCAGTACTTC
CDR3: CSASHTSGSPYEQYF

J: TRBJ2-5
D: NA
size: few
V: TRBV10-3
DNA: TGTGCCATCAGGGATCACAAGCAAGAGACCCAGTACTTC
CDR3: CAIRDHKQETQYF

J: TRBJ2-7
D: TRBD1
size: NA
V: TRBV7-2
DNA: TGTGCCAGCAGGACTAAGCAGGGGGCCGAGCAGTACTTC
CDR3: CASRTKQGAEQYF

J: TRBJ2-7
D: TRBD2
size: many
V: TRBV29-1
DNA: TGCAGCGTTGGGACTAGCGGGACGGCCTACGAGCAGTACTTC
CDR3: CSVGTSGTAYEQYF

J: TRBJ2-5
D: TRBD1
size: many
V: TRBV12-3/TRBV12-4
DNA: TGTGCCAGCAGGCCGGTAGACAGGGGGGAGACCCAGTACTTC
CDR3: CASRPVDRGETQYF

J: TRBJ2-1
D: NA
size: NA
V: TRBV15
DNA: TGTGCCACCAGCAGAGTGGCCACTTACAATGAGCAGTTCTTC
CDR3: CATSRVATYNEQFF

J: TRBJ1-5
D: NA
size: many
V: TRBV12-3/TRBV12-4
DNA: TGTGCCAGCAGCGGACCGAGTAGGGGCAATCAGCCCCAGCATTTT
CDR3: CASSGPSRGNQPQHF

J: TRBJ1-5
D: NA
size: many
V: TRBV30
DNA: TGTGCCTGGAGTGTAGGGTGGGGGCATCAGCCCCAGCATTTT
CDR3: CAWSVGWGHQPQHF

J: TRBJ2-1
D: NA
size: many
V: TRBV11-3
DNA: TGTGCCAGCAGCTTAGCCGGCCATGAGCAGTTCTTC
CDR3: CASSLAGHEQFF

J: TRBJ1-5
D: NA
size: NA
V: TRBV24-1
DNA: TGTGCCACCAGTGATAGGGGACGAGGGGGAGTTCAGCCCCAGCATTTT
CDR3: CATSDRGRGGVQPQHF

J: TRBJ2-3
D: TRBD1
size: NA
V: TRBV29-1
DNA: TGCAGCGTTGATGGTATGACAGGGCCCACAGATACGCAGTATTTT
CDR3: CSVDGMTGPTDTQYF

J: TRBJ1-6
D: NA
size: many
V: TRBV28
DNA: TGTGCCAGCAGTTTGCTGGGTTGGGATTCACCCCTCCACTTT
CDR3: CASSLLGWDSPLHF

J: TRBJ2-7
D: NA
size: many
V: TRBV6-5
DNA: TGTGCCAGCAGTTCGGAACCTACCGGGACCTACTACGAGCAGTACTTC
CDR3: CASSSEPTGTYYEQYF

J: TRBJ2-7
D: TRBD1
size: few
V: TRBV3-1
DNA: TGTGCCAGCAGCCAGGCGGGACAGGGACTTTATCCCTACGAGCAGTACTTC
CDR3: CASSQAGQGLYPYEQYF

J: TRBJ2-7
D: TRBD1
size: NA
V: TRBV5-1
DNA: TGCGCCAGCAGCCTAACCGGGACAGACTTATACGAGCAGTACTTC
CDR3: CASSLTGTDLYEQYF

J: TRBJ1-1
D: NA
size: many
V: TRBV28
DNA: TGTGCCAGCAGTTTAGAGGTTCTCGGAGCTTTCTTT
CDR3: CASSLEVLGAFF

J: TRBJ2-5
D: NA
size: many
V: TRBV7-9
DNA: TGTGCCAGCAGCACCCTAAGACTCCAAGAGACCCAGTACTTC
CDR3: CASSTLRLQETQYF

J: TRBJ1-4
D: TRBD1
size: many
V: TRBV28
DNA: TGTGCCAGCAGCCTGCAAGGGACAGGTTTCGAAAAACTGTTTTTT
CDR3: CASSLQGTGFEKLFF

J: TRBJ1-2
D: TRBD1
size: few
V: TRBV19
DNA: TGTGCCAGTAGGAAGAAGGGACAGAACTATGGCTACACCTTC
CDR3: CASRKKGQNYGYTF

J: TRBJ2-3
D: TRBD1
size: few
V: TRBV6-1
DNA: TGTGCCAGCACCCTAGGGCAGGGGGCAGATACGCAGTATTTT
CDR3: CASTLGQGADTQYF

J: TRBJ1-5
D: NA
size: few
V: TRBV4-1
DNA: TGCGCCAGCAGCCACGGGGGAAAGGGTCAGCCCCAGCATTTT
CDR3: CASSHGGKGQPQHF

J: TRBJ2-7
D: NA
size: many
V: TRBV5-6
DNA: TGTGCCAGCAGCTTGGCGTTGCAGGCCTACGAGCAGTACTTC
CDR3: CASSLALQAYEQYF

J: TRBJ2-7
D: TRBD2
size: NA
V: TRBV20-1
DNA: TGCAGTGCTGGGACTAGCGGGACCTCGGGGCAGTACTTC
CDR3: CSAGTSGTSGQYF

J: TRBJ2-7
D: NA
size: many
V: TRBV28
DNA: TGTGCCAGCAGTTTAGGACAGACCCTAGGGTACGAGCAGTACTTC
CDR3: CASSLGQTLGYEQYF

J: TRBJ2-2
D: TRBD2
size: NA
V: TRBV11-2
DNA: TGTGCCAGCAGCCCCCCGGGACTAGCGGGAGTAAGGACCGGGGAGCTGTTTTTT
CDR3: CASSPPGLAGVRTGELFF

J: TRBJ2-6
D: NA
size: NA
V: TRBV10-3
DNA: TGTGCCATCCGAGACGTCAGGGGGGCGGCCTCTGGGACCAACGTCCTGACTTTC
CDR3: CAIRDVRGAASGTNVLTF

J: TRBJ2-7
D: TRBD1
size: many
V: TRBV12-3/TRBV12-4
DNA: TGTGCCAGCATAGGACAGGGCGCCTACGAGCAGTACTTC
CDR3: CASIGQGAYEQYF

J: TRBJ1-4
D: TRBD1
size: many
V: TRBV12-3/TRBV12-4
DNA: TGTGCCAGCAGAGCCGCAGGGGGGTTCGATGAAAAACTGTTTTTT
CDR3: CASRAAGGFDEKLFF

J: TRBJ2-5
D: NA
size: NA
V: TRBV5-1
DNA: TGCGCCAGCAGCGCGACGGCTGGGAATAAAGAGACCCAGTACTTC
CDR3: CASSATAGNKETQYF

J: TRBJ2-3
D: TRBD2
size: many
V: TRBV11-1
DNA: TGTGCCAGCAGCTTACGGACTAGCGGGAGAAACACAGATACGCAGTATTTT
CDR3: CASSLRTSGRNTDTQYF

J: TRBJ2-1
D: TRBD2
size: many
V: TRBV7-2
DNA: TGTGCCAGCAGCTTAAGGCGGGTAGCGGGGGTATACAATGAGCAGTTCTTC
CDR3: CASSLRRVAGVYNEQFF